Listed here are 27 T cell receptor beta chains from one sample, sequenced in a study of blood T cell repertoires in COVID-19. This table comes from immunoSEQ multiplex PCR, and its TCRdb copy is limited to in-frame clones, with some not included. The sample consists of some 70,000 clones, roughly 79% of them appearing once. Input material: peripheral blood. Every receptor here comes from a woman in her seventies with acute or convalescent COVID-19.

Here the CDR3 reads CASTPSGLAVSYEQYF. Here the CDR3 DNA reads TGTGCCAGCACCCCCTCGGGACTAGCGGTCTCCTACGAGCAGTACTTC. The chain has TRBV28 and TRBJ2-7, with 11 bases that match TRBD2. CDR3 length equals 16 residues. With V trimmed by 7 bases and J by 0 bases, 8 bases remained unmatched. Germline CDR1 MDHEN, CDR2 SYDVKM. The full variable domain, rest sourced from reference TRBV28 and TRBJ2-7, is DVKVTQSSRYLVKRTGEKVFLECVQDMDHENMFWYRQDPGLGLRLIYFSYDVKMKEKGDIPEGYSVSREKKERFSLILESASTNQTSMYLCASTPSGLAVSYEQYFGPGTRLTVT.

This sequence joins TRBV24-1 and TRBJ2-1; 10 nucleotides agree with TRBD2. The germline V gene has CDR1 KGHDR and CDR2 SFDVKD. Unmatched junction bases numbered 4, after V lost 4 bases and J lost 2 bases. CDR3 length: 16 amino acids. The CDR3 here is CATSDRTSGAYNEQFF. In DNA form, the CDR3 reads TGTGCCACCAGTGACCGGACTAGCGGAGCCTACAATGAGCAGTTCTTC.

The V and J genes are TRBV24-1 and TRBJ1-5, with TRBD1 matching over 9 bases. Looked up from germline, CDR1 is KGHDR and CDR2 is SFDVKD. V was clipped by 5 bases and J by 7 bases; unmatched bases: 8. The CDR3 loop spans 15 amino acids. The CDR3 sequence: CATSVTGTGNQPQHF. CDR3 DNA sequence: TGTGCCACCAGTGTTACCGGGACAGGGAACCAGCCCCAGCATTTT.

The DNA of the CDR3 is TGTGCCAGCATCCCAAGACATATGAACACTGAAGCTTTCTTT. This sequence encodes CASIPRHMNTEAFF. The V and J genes are TRBV27 and TRBJ1-1; D is uncertain. This CDR3 has 14 residues. V was clipped by 7 bases and J by 0 bases, with 12 bases between them. Germline V gene sequence: CDR1 MNHEY, CDR2 SMNVEV (reference sequence).

Only one count was recorded for this clone. In nucleotides, the CDR3 is TGTGCCAGCAGTGATGAAGGCACACAGAATCAGCCCCAGCATTTT. It codes for CASSDEGTQNQPQHF. The chain joins TRBV2 to TRBJ1-5; D is unresolved. The V end lost 3 bases, the J end lost 4 bases, and 13 bases lay between the germline ends. The germline gives CDR1 SNHLY, CDR2 FYNNEI. The CDR3 is 15 residues long.

Concerning this clone: A read error may be the cause here, since a much bigger clone is one base away. The chain joins TRBV18 to TRBJ2-5; weak D call: TRBD2 (6 bases). Germline V gene lookup returns CDR1 KGHSH and CDR2 LQKENI. Trimming removed 1 base from V and 5 bases from J, with 8 bases in between. The CDR3 has 13 amino acids. The CDR3 region is CASSPQEGETQYF. CDR3 nucleotide sequence: TGTGCCAGCTCACCACAGGAGGGGGAGACCCAGTACTTC.

The V call is TRBV28, the J call TRBJ1-4; a possible D gene is TRBD1 (5 bases). The ends were cut back, 7 bases at V and 3 bases at J, with 12 bases in the middle. Germline V gives CDR1 MDHEN, CDR2 SYDVKM. The CDR3 is 14 residues long. CDR3 sequence: CASTRGGSNEKLFF. The CDR3 DNA reads TGTGCCAGCACTAGGGGCGGATCTAATGAAAAACTGTTTTTT. The full variable domain, its missing parts supplied by reference TRBV28 and TRBJ1-4, is DVKVTQSSRYLVKRTGEKVFLECVQDMDHENMFWYRQDPGLGLRLIYFSYDVKMKEKGDIPEGYSVSREKKERFSLILESASTNQTSMYLCASTRGGSNEKLFFGSGTQLSVL.

In its sample, this clone was seen a few times. CDR3 sequence (DNA): TGTGCCATCAGTGAAGGGGTAGACAGGGGCTCCTACGAGCAGTACTTC. Residues: CAISEGVDRGSYEQYF. This chain links TRBV10-3 with TRBJ2-7; 8 bases match TRBD1. The ends lost 3 bases at V and 0 bases at J; junction bases unmatched: 7. This CDR3 is built from 16 residues. Germline values: CDR1 ENHRY, CDR2 SYGVKD.

V is TRBV10-1 and J is TRBJ2-7, with TRBD2 identical over 11 bases. V was pared by 4 bases and J by 2 bases, with 4 bases of the junction left unmatched. CDR3 length: 15 amino acids. In germline, CDR1 is WNHNN, CDR2 SYGVQD (reference sequence). CDR3 coding DNA: TGCGCCAGCAGTGGGAAGACTAGCGGGGCCTACGAGCAGTACTTC. This translates into CASSGKTSGAYEQYF.

The gene calls are TRBV6-1 and TRBJ1-1, with D uncertain. Germline lookup yields CDR1 MNHNS and CDR2 SASEGT. CDR3 size: 15 residues. With 1 base removed from V and 5 bases from J, the gap between germline ends came to 14 bases. The CDR3 loop is CASSEGRGMWTEAFF. CDR3 nucleotides: TGTGCCAGCAGTGAAGGAAGAGGGATGTGGACTGAAGCTTTCTTT.

V usage is TRBV9 and J usage is TRBJ2-5; no clear D. The germline CDR1 and CDR2 sequences are SGDLS and YYNGEE. V dropped 0 bases and J dropped 4 bases, with 10 bases sitting between them. This CDR3 region has 14 residues. As DNA, the CDR3 is TGTGCCAGCAGCGTAGAGTCTAGTACAGAGACCCAGTACTTC. Its translation: CASSVESSTETQYF.

This sequence joins TRBV10-3 and TRBJ1-5; 10 bases are a match to TRBD1. The V and J ends lost 4 bases and 2 bases, in that order; junction bases with no gene match: 8. Germline CDR1 and CDR2: ENHRY and SYGVKD. This CDR3 has 17 amino acids. This CDR3 is CAISAGGDRGRNQPQHF. In DNA, the CDR3 is TGTGCCATCAGTGCCGGGGGGGACAGGGGACGCAATCAGCCCCAGCATTTT.

This sequence joins TRBV27 and TRBJ2-7; 11 bases align to TRBD2. Germline loops: CDR1 MNHEY, CDR2 SMNVEV (reference sequence). With 7 bases clipped from V and 6 bases from J, the junction kept 8 bases outside the gene matches. The CDR3 totals 14 residues. The CDR3 DNA reads as TGTGCCAGCACCCCGGGACTAGCGGAAACCGAGCAGTACTTC. It encodes CASTPGLAETEQYF.

The rearrangement uses TRBV27 and TRBJ2-5; possible D gene TRBD2, 5 bases. Trimming removed 10 bases at V and 5 bases at J, with 20 bases between. The V gene's germline CDR1 is MNHEY and CDR2 SMNVEV (reference sequence). The CDR3 has 14 residues. The CDR3 region has the DNA TGTGCCACCCGAGGGCAGTATCCAATGGAGACCCAGTACTTC. It encodes CATRGQYPMETQYF.

The rearrangement links TRBV9 to TRBJ2-2, with D uncertain. The V end was cut by 7 bases, the J end by 2 bases, with 12 bases between. Germline assignment: CDR1 SGDLS and CDR2 YYNGEE. This CDR3 has 14 amino acids. The CDR3 spells CASPFLENTGELFF. The CDR3 DNA is TGTGCCAGCCCTTTCCTAGAAAACACCGGGGAGCTGTTTTTT.

The rearrangement links TRBV7-2 to TRBJ2-7, with 7 nucleotides matching TRBD1. This CDR3 is 16 amino acids long. The V gene end was trimmed by 2 bases and the J gene end by 3 bases; junction bases not matched to a gene: 10. CDR1 and CDR2 from the germline V gene are SGHTA and FQGNSA. CDR3 residues: CASSLNALTGNYEQYF. In DNA, the CDR3 is TGTGCCAGCAGCTTAAATGCCCTGACAGGGAACTACGAGCAGTACTTC.

The rearrangement joins TRBV6-5 to TRBJ1-1, with TRBD1 matching 9 bases. V lost 6 bases and J lost 4; bases outside the gene matches: 6. This CDR3 is built from 14 residues. Per germline, CDR1 MNHEY and CDR2 SVGAGI. CDR3 nucleotides: TGTGCCAGCAGCAGCGGGACAGGGTCCACTGAAGCTTTCTTT. Its translation is CASSSGTGSTEAFF.

The V gene is TRBV11-2, the J gene TRBJ1-2, with TRBD1 identical over 9 bases. CDR1 SGHAT and CDR2 FQNNGV come from the germline V gene. This CDR3 has 15 residues. V dropped 3 bases and J dropped 8; count of bases not matched to a gene: 10. DNA for the CDR3: TGTGCCAGCAGCTTTACCGGGACAGGGAGAGACGGCTACACCTTC. Its translation: CASSFTGTGRDGYTF.

The chain couples TRBV7-2 to TRBJ1-2, with D unresolved. The germline CDR1 and CDR2 sequences are SGHTA and FQGNSA. The CDR3 length is 17 residues. The V end was cut by 1 base, the J end by 2 bases, with 17 bases between. The CDR3 DNA reads as TGTGCCAGCAGCTTAGATGGATTGGGAGCCTCCAACTATGGCTACACCTTC. It specifies CASSLDGLGASNYGYTF.

The chain couples TRBV19 to TRBJ2-6; no firm D call. The V gene's germline CDR1 is LNHDA and CDR2 SQIVND (reference sequence). The CDR3 has 14 residues. V shed 6 bases and J shed 0 bases, with 6 bases lying between them. For the CDR3, the DNA is TGTGCCAGTAGGTACGGCTCTGGGGCCAACGTCCTGACTTTC. This sequence encodes CASRYGSGANVLTF.

The rearrangement uses TRBV5-4 and TRBJ2-1; D is perhaps TRBD1 (5 bases). This CDR3 is built from 13 residues. Germline V gene sequence: CDR1 SGHNT, CDR2 YYREEE (reference sequence). V lost 3 bases and J lost 9, with 13 bases in between. For the CDR3, the DNA is TGTGCCAGCAGCTGGGGCCTCGTCTTTGAGCAGTTCTTC. This sequence encodes CASSWGLVFEQFF. Drawing the rest from reference TRBV5-4 and TRBJ2-1, the complete variable domain is ETGVTQSPTHLIKTRGQQVTLRCSSQSGHNTVSWYQQALGQGPQFIFQYYREEENGRGNFPPRFSGLQFPNYSSELNVNALELDDSALYLCASSWGLVFEQFFGPGTRLTVL.

This chain joins TRBV6-5 and TRBJ1-5; 7 nucleotides line up with TRBD1. The CDR3 is 13 residues long. Germline CDR1 is MNHEY and CDR2 is SVGAGI. V was clipped by 10 bases and J by 3 bases; unmatched bases: 6. This chain's CDR3 is CAIEDRLNQPQHF. The CDR3 bases are TGTGCCATCGAGGACAGGCTCAATCAGCCCCAGCATTTT.

This chain uses TRBV28 with TRBJ2-1; 9 bases line up with TRBD2. V gave up 5 bases and J gave up 4 bases; unmatched junction bases: 3. Germline-derived CDR1 and CDR2 are MDHEN and SYDVKM. The CDR3 contains 14 residues. The CDR3, as DNA: TGTGCCAGCAGTATGCTAGCGGGGTACAATGAGCAGTTCTTC. Its translation: CASSMLAGYNEQFF. Looking up the rest from reference TRBV28 and TRBJ2-1 gives the full variable domain: DVKVTQSSRYLVKRTGEKVFLECVQDMDHENMFWYRQDPGLGLRLIYFSYDVKMKEKGDIPEGYSVSREKKERFSLILESASTNQTSMYLCASSMLAGYNEQFFGPGTRLTVL.

The J gene is TRBJ1-1, the V gene TRBV6-1, with 11 bases identical to TRBD1. CDR1 is MNHNS and CDR2 is SASEGT in the germline V gene. The junction had 8 bases not matched to a gene; V was cut back by 3 bases and J by 5 bases. This CDR3 is built from 16 residues. In DNA, the CDR3 is TGTGCCAGCAGTGATGGACAGGGGGCTAAAGGGACTGAAGCTTTCTTT. It yields the protein CASSDGQGAKGTEAFF.

The V call is TRBV18, the J call TRBJ2-2; D gene unclear. The CDR3 is made up of 15 amino acids. Looked up from germline, CDR1 is KGHSH and CDR2 is LQKENI. The germline V and J ends were trimmed by 4 bases and 4 bases, with 13 bases remaining between them. The CDR3 sequence is CASSQRQDLTGELFF. The CDR3 DNA follows: TGTGCCAGCTCACAACGCCAGGATCTCACCGGGGAGCTGTTTTTT.

This rearrangement joins TRBV5-1 to TRBJ1-3; tentatively, D is TRBD1 (5 bases). CDR1 is SGHRS, CDR2 YFSETQ, per germline. CDR3 length equals 13 residues. The ends were cut back, 4 bases at V and 4 bases at J, with 9 bases in the middle. The CDR3 reads CASSAGGGNTIYF. CDR3 bases: TGCGCCAGCAGCGCGGGGGGAGGAAACACCATATATTTT.

The chain uses TRBV2 and TRBJ1-6, with 10 bases identical to TRBD1. The CDR3 contains 14 residues. J gave up 9 bases and V 6 bases, and 5 bases lay outside the gene matches. Germline V gene lookup returns CDR1 SNHLY and CDR2 FYNNEI. CDR3 sequence (DNA): TGTGCCAGCAGAGCCGGGACAGGGGTTTCACCCCTCCACTTT. Amino acids: CASRAGTGVSPLHF.